These 6 T cell receptor beta chains came from one sample sequenced in a study of beta chain features in type 1 diabetes. Reverse transcribing all isolated RNA meant expressed TCRB transcripts were sequenced. TCRdb's copy holds only in-frame clones and misses some; the assay was immunoSEQ multiplex PCR. The sample contains fewer than 150,000 clones, 6.9% of which appear only once. The material sequenced was central memory CD4+ T cells from blood. Every receptor here comes from a woman aged 30 to 39 in good health.

This clone was seen a handful of times. The chain joins TRBV11-2 to TRBJ2-5; D unresolved. V lost 1 base to trimming and J lost 8 bases, with 17 bases between them. Germline-derived CDR1 and CDR2 are SGHAT and FQNNGV. This CDR3 has 15 residues. The CDR3 region has the DNA TGTGCCAGCAGCTTAGTCTCGACATTCCCTGGAACCCAGTACTTC. Translated: CASSLVSTFPGTQYF.

This clone has just a few counts. The chain uses TRBV6-5 and TRBJ1-2; TRBD1 aligns across 10 bases. Germline loops: CDR1 MNHEY, CDR2 SVGAGI. Germline trimming cut 6 bases from V and 5 bases from J; bases unmatched to any gene: 9. The CDR3 totals 15 residues. The DNA for the CDR3 is TGTGCCAGCAGGGCCCGGACAGGGGGAGGATATGGCTACACCTTC. Encoded protein: CASRARTGGGYGYTF.

This chain connects TRBV28 to TRBJ1-1; no reliable D call. Trimming left V 5 bases short and J 5 bases short, with 24 bases between. The germline CDR1 and CDR2 sequences are MDHEN and SYDVKM. The CDR3 is 17 amino acids. In DNA, the CDR3 is TGTGCCAGCAGTCCCATGCCCCGAACAACCGTCGGGACTGAAGCTTTCTTT. As protein: CASSPMPRTTVGTEAFF. Filled out from reference TRBV28 and TRBJ1-1, the complete variable domain reads DVKVTQSSRYLVKRTGEKVFLECVQDMDHENMFWYRQDPGLGLRLIYFSYDVKMKEKGDIPEGYSVSREKKERFSLILESASTNQTSMYLCASSPMPRTTVGTEAFFGQGTRLTVV.

This clone was seen more than once but under ten times. Sequence at one end of the junction differs from germline and may be a read error. V usage is TRBV4-2 and J usage is TRBJ2-1; 7 positions match TRBD2. The CDR3 has 13 residues. Germline lookup yields CDR1 LGHNA and CDR2 YNFKEQ. In DNA form, the CDR3 reads TGTGCCAGCAGCCAAGGAGGGGAGCGGGACCAGATCTTC. It codes for CASSQGGERDQIF.

This clone came up a few times. The chain employs TRBV11-2 and TRBJ2-7, with a possible D match to TRBD2 (6 bases). The ends were cut back, 2 bases at V and 7 bases at J, with 15 bases in the middle. The CDR3 contains 14 residues. CDR1 is SGHAT, CDR2 FQNNGV, per germline. CDR3 sequence reads: CASSLSVGTWEQYF. In nucleotides, the CDR3 is TGTGCCAGCAGCTTATCTGTAGGGACTTGGGAGCAGTACTTC. The full variable domain, in which reference TRBV11-2 and TRBJ2-7 provide the parts outside the CDR3, is EAGVAQSPRYKIIEKRQSVAFWCNPISGHATLYWYQQILGQGPKLLIQFQNNGVVDDSQLPKDRFSAERLKGVDSTLKIQPAKLEDSAVYLCASSLSVGTWEQYFGPGTRLTVT.

This clone has at least ten counts. This sequence joins TRBV30 and TRBJ1-5; unclear D gene. The CDR3 is made up of 13 amino acids. Germline loops: CDR1 GTSNPN, CDR2 SVGIG (reference sequence). Trimming took 4 bases from V and 0 from J, leaving 7 bases between them. CDR3 nucleotide sequence: TGTGCCTGGACGCAGGATAGCAATCAGCCCCAGCATTTT. This translates into CAWTQDSNQPQHF.